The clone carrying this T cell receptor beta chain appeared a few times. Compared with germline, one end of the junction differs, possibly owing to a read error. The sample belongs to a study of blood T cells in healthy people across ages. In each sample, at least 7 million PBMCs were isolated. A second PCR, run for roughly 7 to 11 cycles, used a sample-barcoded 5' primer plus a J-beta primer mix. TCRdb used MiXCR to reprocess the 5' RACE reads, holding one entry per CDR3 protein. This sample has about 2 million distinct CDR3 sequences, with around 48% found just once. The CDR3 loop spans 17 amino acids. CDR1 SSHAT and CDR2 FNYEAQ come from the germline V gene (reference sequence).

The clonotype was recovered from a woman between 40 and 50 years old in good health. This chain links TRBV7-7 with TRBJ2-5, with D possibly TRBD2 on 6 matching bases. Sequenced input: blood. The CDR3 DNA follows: TGTGCTAGCAGCTTAGCGCAGGGACTGGCAGCTCAAGAGACCCAGTACTTC. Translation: CASSLAQGLAAQETQYF.